The rows below give T cell receptor beta chains drawn from one sample of a study of T cell changes during pregnancy in multiple sclerosis. Here immunoSEQ multiplex PCR was the method, and the copy in TCRdb shows in-frame clones only, minus some. The repertoire holds about 70,000 clones, around 94% seen once, with 2.1% in the top ten. Sequencing was performed on peripheral blood, taken in the second trimester of pregnancy. The receptors were gathered from a female donor in good health, enrolled as a control in a pregnancy study. Both conserved end residues are trimmed from each CDR3. Each record gives: J gene, CDR3 length, V gene, CDR3 protein.

J: TRBJ1-6
length: 13
V: TRBV27
CDR3: ASSPLGQGNSPLH

J: TRBJ2-7
length: 11
V: TRBV6-1
CDR3: ACIPPSSYEQY

J: TRBJ2-6
length: 16
V: TRBV15
CDR3: ATSRGAGPSSGANVLT

J: TRBJ2-5
length: 13
V: TRBV28
CDR3: ATRTSGGAGETQY

J: TRBJ1-2
length: 13
V: TRBV30
CDR3: AWRAGGGNNYGYT

J: TRBJ2-2
length: 12
V: TRBV28
CDR3: ASSMDRGTGELF

J: TRBJ2-6
length: 16
V: TRBV11-2
CDR3: ASSRSLAGSSGANVLT

J: TRBJ1-1
length: 11
V: TRBV2
CDR3: ASTREQQVAAF

J: TRBJ1-3
length: 14
V: TRBV28
CDR3: ASSLSGTGLGNTIY

J: TRBJ2-7
length: 12
V: TRBV19
CDR3: ASSPSHRNYEQY

J: TRBJ2-1
length: 13
V: TRBV19
CDR3: ASSTASGVYNEQF

J: TRBJ2-7
length: 13
V: TRBV7-6
CDR3: ASTLSSGGSYEQY

J: TRBJ1-4
length: 12
V: TRBV7-2
CDR3: ASSIQRHNEKLF

J: TRBJ2-7
length: 15
V: TRBV4-3
CDR3: ASSQEWHSPLTYEQY

J: TRBJ2-1
length: 16
V: TRBV2
CDR3: ASSPRQGTLLSYNEQF

J: -
length: 12
V: TRBV5-1
CDR3: ASSWSSGGHEQY

J: TRBJ2-2
length: 13
V: TRBV6-5
CDR3: ASSYDRGITGELF

J: TRBJ2-3
length: 14
V: TRBV7-2
CDR3: ASSLVGTSGTDTQY

J: TRBJ2-3
length: 11
V: TRBV30
CDR3: AWRGDSTDTQY

J: TRBJ2-3
length: 15
V: TRBV4-1
CDR3: ASSRDRGWGEADTQY

J: TRBJ1-1
length: 14
V: TRBV10-3
CDR3: AISETGGRMNTEAF

J: TRBJ1-2
length: 10
V: TRBV19
CDR3: ASRGQGYGYT

J: TRBJ2-3
length: 11
V: TRBV2
CDR3: ASSEVGEGSQY

J: TRBJ2-1
length: 15
V: TRBV7-6
CDR3: ASSPGLAGFSYNEQF

J: TRBJ2-1
length: 12
V: TRBV6-1
CDR3: ASSVVGAHNEQF

J: TRBJ2-1
length: 14
V: TRBV6-4
CDR3: ASSRTLAASYNEQF

J: TRBJ2-3
length: 13
V: TRBV6-5
CDR3: ASRRTSGGTDTQY

J: TRBJ2-3
length: 9
V: TRBV20-1
CDR3: SATGQGMQY

J: TRBJ2-1
length: 12
V: TRBV5-1
CDR3: ASSSASSYNEQF

J: TRBJ1-6
length: 12
V: TRBV30
CDR3: AWSVLQGNSPLH

J: TRBJ1-6
length: 11
V: TRBV14
CDR3: ASSQDLNSPLH

J: TRBJ1-5
length: 11
V: TRBV27
CDR3: ASSFRGSQPQH

J: TRBJ2-3
length: 13
V: TRBV7-9
CDR3: ASSSGQGVTDTQY

J: TRBJ1-2
length: 12
V: TRBV15
CDR3: ATRAGGDPYGYT

J: TRBJ1-2
length: 14
V: TRBV7-9
CDR3: ASSLGYRGQGFGYT

J: TRBJ2-3
length: 16
V: TRBV7-3
CDR3: ASSLTAPLAISTDTQY

J: TRBJ1-4
length: 13
V: TRBV2
CDR3: ASARDRGSYEKLF

J: TRBJ1-1
length: 11
V: TRBV7-3
CDR3: ASSLGQGDVAF

J: TRBJ1-1
length: 14
V: TRBV18
CDR3: ASSPKPTGTNTEAF

J: TRBJ1-3
length: 13
V: TRBV7-2
CDR3: ASRASQGSGNTIY

J: TRBJ2-2
length: 14
V: TRBV11-2
CDR3: ASSLDSRLRTGELF

J: TRBJ2-7
length: 14
V: TRBV28
CDR3: ASSVGSGGAPYEQY

J: TRBJ2-7
length: 11
V: TRBV19
CDR3: ASSNGGPYEQY

J: TRBJ1-5
length: 13
V: TRBV7-2
CDR3: ASSPWVGTSQPQH

J: TRBJ1-6
length: 13
V: TRBV5-1
CDR3: ASSFRDSGTSPLH

J: TRBJ1-1
length: 9
V: TRBV28
CDR3: ASSYGQSAF